This T cell receptor beta chain was retrieved from a study of radiotherapy plus CTLA-4 blockade in lung cancer. A word on this clone: Its antigen is unidentified.

This CDR3 is built from 17 residues. V lost 2 bases and J 1 base, leaving 12 bases between the germline ends. Germline CDR1 is SGHAT and CDR2 is FQNNGV. Produced via immunoSEQ multiplex PCR; TCRdb's table is partial and in-frame only. The table records approximately 57,000 clones, 82% of them present only once. Patients with chemo-refractory metastatic non-small-cell lung cancer received focal radiation plus CTLA-4 blockade with ipilimumab. The study's findings and limits: Blood-borne expansion of tumor-derived TCR clones followed radiotherapy plus ipilimumab.

The chain employs TRBV11-2 and TRBJ2-6; no clear D gene. The source of this sequence is a human donor with non-small cell lung cancer whose response to radiotherapy plus ipilimumab could not be evaluated. The sample in question was peripheral blood, obtained from a patient treated with radiotherapy plus ipilimumab. CDR3 protein: CASSLQGLRSGANVLTF. The CDR3 DNA is TGTGCCAGCAGCTTACAAGGCTTGAGGTCTGGGGCCAACGTCCTGACTTTC.